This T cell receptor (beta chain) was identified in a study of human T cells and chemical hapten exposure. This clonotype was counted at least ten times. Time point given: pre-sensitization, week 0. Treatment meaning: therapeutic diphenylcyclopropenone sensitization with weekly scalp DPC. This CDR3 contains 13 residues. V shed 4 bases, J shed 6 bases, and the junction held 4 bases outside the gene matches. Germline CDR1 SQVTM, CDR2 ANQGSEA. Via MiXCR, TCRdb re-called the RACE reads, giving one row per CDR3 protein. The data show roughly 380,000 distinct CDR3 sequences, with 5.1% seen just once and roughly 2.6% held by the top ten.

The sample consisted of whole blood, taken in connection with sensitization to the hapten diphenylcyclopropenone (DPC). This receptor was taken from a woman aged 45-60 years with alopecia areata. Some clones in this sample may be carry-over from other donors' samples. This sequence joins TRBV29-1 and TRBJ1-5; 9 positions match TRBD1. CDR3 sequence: CSVGGTGLQPQHF. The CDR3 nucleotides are TGCAGCGTTGGGGGGACAGGGCTTCAGCCCCAGCATTTT.